This T cell receptor beta chain was observed in a study of regulatory T cells in long-lasting Graves disease. The time point is: persistent/refractory GD, antithyroid drugs over 5 years with positive TRAb. PBMC RNA served as the TCR library source. V lost 7 bases and J lost 0, with 10 bases in between. Germline-derived CDR1 and CDR2 are MDHEN and SYDVKM. This CDR3 spans 14 amino acids. Both iRepertoire HTBI primers and Arm-PCR of CDR3 regions were used to build the TCR beta libraries. TCRdb reprocessed the multiplex PCR reads via MiXCR and lists one record per CDR3 protein. Of 350,000 to 450,000 distinct CDR3 sequences in the sample, roughly 25% are singletons; the top ten hold 28%. In its sample, this clonotype was seen many times.

This sample comprised peripheral blood mononuclear cells (PBMCs), obtained when the disease was refractory, from a patient treated with antithyroid drugs. This sequence originates from a middle-aged woman with Graves disease. V is TRBV28 and J is TRBJ1-3; D unresolved. CDR3 sequence: CASKHPLSGNTIYF. CDR3 nucleotides: TGTGCCAGCAAGCATCCGCTCTCTGGAAACACCATATATTTT.